The next 13 T cell receptor beta chains were all read from a single sample in a study of blood T cell repertoires in COVID-19. Clones were sequenced by immunoSEQ multiplex PCR, and TCRdb holds only the in-frame ones, with some missing. The sample lists some 390,000 clones, around 87% occurring once. The sequenced material came from PBMCs or T cells enriched from blood (not recorded which). The receptors here all came from a man aged 30 to 45 who had recovered from COVID-19.

The chain has TRBV5-1 and TRBJ2-1, with a possible D match to TRBD1 (5 bases). The V gene's germline CDR1 is SGHRS and CDR2 YFSETQ. V was trimmed by 0 bases and J by 9 bases, leaving 7 bases between them. The CDR3 runs 12 residues. This chain's CDR3 is CASSLEGVEQFF. CDR3 DNA: TGCGCCAGCAGCTTGGAAGGGGTTGAGCAGTTCTTC.

The chain carries TRBV5-8 and TRBJ2-7; 7 positions agree with TRBD1. Germline V gives CDR1 SGHTS, CDR2 YDEGEE. The CDR3 length is 15 residues. V lost 7 bases, J lost 7 bases, and 17 bases stayed unmatched. The DNA for the CDR3 is TGTGCCAGCGCCCGGGACAGCGAAAGGTACCGGGAGCAGTACTTC. Translation gives CASARDSERYREQYF.

The genes are TRBV28 and TRBJ1-2; tentative D call: TRBD1 (6 bases). The CDR3 loop spans 14 amino acids. Germline V gene sequence: CDR1 MDHEN, CDR2 SYDVKM. V dropped 4 bases and J dropped 8 bases, with 17 bases sitting between them. The CDR3 coding sequence is TGTGCCAGCAGTTCAGGACAGTGGGTCGGAGGCTACACCTTC. The encoded protein is CASSSGQWVGGYTF.

A single count supports this clone. V is TRBV5-4 and J is TRBJ2-5, with TRBD2 matching 8 bases. The CDR3 is 14 amino acids. Germline V gives CDR1 SGHNT, CDR2 YYREEE (reference sequence). V trimming: 2 bases; J trimming: 5 bases; junction bases outside the gene matches: 5. CDR3 amino acids: CASSLSGGKETQYF. The CDR3 DNA sequence: TGTGCCAGCAGCTTATCGGGGGGGAAGGAGACCCAGTACTTC.

The chain uses TRBV6-5 and TRBJ2-7; 12 positions match TRBD2. The CDR3 extends over 15 amino acids. Germline loops: CDR1 MNHEY, CDR2 SVGAGI. V lost 6 bases, J lost 6 bases, and 9 bases stayed unmatched. The CDR3 DNA reads as TGTGCCAGCAGCCGACTAGCGGGAGAGGGAGGCGAGCAGTACTTC. Encoded protein: CASSRLAGEGGEQYF.

V is TRBV5-1 and J is TRBJ2-5; 8 nucleotides match TRBD2. Trimming cost V 3 bases and J 5 bases; bases outside gene matches: 15. The CDR3 spans 17 residues. CDR1 and CDR2 (germline): SGHRS, YFSETQ. CDR3 loop: CASSWHMLAGIFETQYF. The CDR3 DNA reads TGCGCCAGCAGCTGGCACATGTTAGCGGGAATCTTCGAGACCCAGTACTTC.

The chain is built from TRBV2 and TRBJ2-3; TRBD2 matches 8 bases. With 8 bases clipped from V and 0 bases from J, the junction kept 10 bases outside the gene matches. CDR3 length: 16 amino acids. Germline V gene lookup returns CDR1 SNHLY and CDR2 FYNNEI. Here the CDR3 DNA reads TGTGCCAGCGATCTTGATCGGGAGGGGAGCACAGATACGCAGTATTTT. It yields the protein CASDLDREGSTDTQYF.

The rearrangement uses TRBV4-1 and TRBJ2-1; D might be TRBD2 (5 bases). V gave up 1 base and J gave up 0 bases, with 13 bases separating them. Germline assignment: CDR1 MGHRA and CDR2 YSYEKL. CDR3 size: 17 residues. The CDR3 DNA is TGCGCCAGCAGCCAAGTTTCAGCGGCGTCCTCCTACAATGAGCAGTTCTTC. It specifies CASSQVSAASSYNEQFF.

The chain has TRBV19 and TRBJ1-5; tentative D call: TRBD1 (6 bases). This CDR3 has 16 residues. Per germline, CDR1 LNHDA and CDR2 SQIVND (reference sequence). V was cut by 6 bases and J by 2 bases, with 17 bases left in between. CDR3 loop: CASSRVGQLGNQPQHF. The CDR3 nucleotides are TGTGCCAGTAGCCGAGTCGGACAGCTAGGCAATCAGCCCCAGCATTTT.

The chain is built from TRBV5-1 and TRBJ1-1; 9 bases are shared with TRBD1. V was clipped by 4 bases and J by 3 bases; unmatched bases: 7. The CDR3 is 15 amino acids. Germline loops: CDR1 SGHRS, CDR2 YFSETQ. The CDR3 DNA reads as TGCGCCAGCAGCAAGTGGGACAGGGCTGACACTGAAGCTTTCTTT. This codes for CASSKWDRADTEAFF.

In its sample, this clone was seen a few times. This chain uses TRBV28 with TRBJ2-7; 9 bases are a match to TRBD2. From germline, CDR1 is MDHEN and CDR2 SYDVKM. The length of the CDR3 is 14 residues. V shed 4 bases and J 5 bases; nucleotides not matched to a gene: 6. The CDR3 DNA reads as TGTGCCAGCAGTTCCGCGGGAGGGCCCAACGAGCAGTACTTC. Translation gives CASSSAGGPNEQYF.

V gene TRBV5-1 combines with J gene TRBJ1-6, with a tentative D call TRBD1 (6 bases). Between the trimmed V and J ends, which lost 0 bases and 3 bases, there was a span of 13 bases. Germline CDR1 SGHRS, CDR2 YFSETQ. The CDR3 length is 17 residues. The CDR3 sequence is CASSLGISDSYNSPLHF. Here the CDR3 DNA reads TGCGCCAGCAGCTTGGGGATCTCGGACAGCTATAATTCACCCCTCCACTTT.

The genes are TRBV6-5 and TRBJ2-7; D is perhaps TRBD1 (7 bases). Germline CDR1 MNHEY, CDR2 SVGAGI. The CDR3 is made up of 14 amino acids. The V and J ends lost 3 bases and 2 bases respectively, with 11 bases between them. CDR3 protein: CASSYGGTAYEQYF. CDR3 nucleotide sequence: TGTGCCAGCAGTTATGGGGGGACAGCCTACGAGCAGTACTTC.